Listed here are 17 T cell receptor beta chains from one sample, sequenced in a study of T cells in Graves' hyperthyroidism and ophthalmopathy. TCR beta CDR3 regions were amplified from RNA transcripts. RT-PCR in the first round (using the HTBI primer set) targeted the TCR CDR3. Each CDR3 protein gets one entry after TCRdb re-called the multiplex PCR reads with MiXCR. The sample includes approximately 590,000 distinct CDR3 sequences, around 46% of them seen just once. Specimen: peripheral blood or thyroid tissue (not recorded which). The origin of the receptors is a woman aged 18-29 years with Graves' hyperthyroidism.

This chain joins TRBV19 and TRBJ1-5; D not resolved. The CDR3 consists of 15 residues. CDR1 and CDR2 from the germline V gene are LNHDA and SQIVND (reference sequence). V lost 4 bases, J lost 2 bases, and 12 bases lay in between. The CDR3 DNA sequence: TGTGCCAGTAGTACGGGGTTTAGGGGCAATCAGCCCCAGCATTTT. This sequence encodes CASSTGFRGNQPQHF.

This clonotype came up many times. J is TRBJ1-1 and V is TRBV10-3; D is undetermined. CDR1 and CDR2 from the germline V gene are ENHRY and SYGVKD. This CDR3 spans 14 amino acids. V lost 4 bases and J 2 bases, leaving 11 bases between the germline ends. CDR3 residues: CAISAGRTNTEAFF. The DNA of the CDR3 is TGTGCCATCAGTGCTGGACGGACCAACACTGAAGCTTTCTTT.

In its sample, this clonotype was seen many times. CDR3 nucleotides: TGTGCCACCAGCGCGGACATAAACTATGGCTACACCTTC. Translation: CATSADINYGYTF. The V gene is TRBV24-1, the J gene TRBJ1-2; maybe TRBD1 (5 bases). Germline CDR1 reads KGHDR; CDR2 reads SFDVKD. The CDR3 consists of 13 residues. Trimming pared 7 bases from V and 2 bases from J, leaving 10 bases between.

This chain links TRBV7-2 with TRBJ2-5; the D gene is possibly TRBD1 (6 bases). V was pared by 6 bases and J by 11 bases, with 13 bases between. The germline CDR1 and CDR2 sequences are SGHTA and FQGNSA. The CDR3 contains 11 residues. DNA of the CDR3: TGTGCCAGCAGTTACTCGGGACAACAGTACTTC. Amino acids: CASSYSGQQYF.

Only a few counts were recorded for this clonotype. The chain links TRBV19 to TRBJ2-5; 11 bases match TRBD2. The CDR3 is 15 amino acids. The ends lost 9 bases at V and 5 bases at J; junction bases unmatched: 11. Germline V CDR1 and CDR2: LNHDA, SQIVND (reference sequence). Here the CDR3 reads CASSDPGTSGETQYF. The CDR3 coding sequence is TGTGCCAGCAGCGACCCCGGGACTAGCGGTGAGACCCAGTACTTC.

A few counts support this clonotype. The chain is built from TRBV20-1 and TRBJ2-5; D gene unclear. Trimming removed 1 base at V and 0 bases at J, with 9 bases between. Looked up from germline, CDR1 is DFQATT and CDR2 is SNEGSKA (reference sequence). The length of the CDR3 is 14 residues. Written as DNA, the CDR3 is TGCAGTGCTAGAGCTCTCCTTAACCAAGAGACCCAGTACTTC. Amino acids: CSARALLNQETQYF.

The chain carries TRBV15 and TRBJ1-4; TRBD1 might be the D (6 bases). V was shortened by 8 bases and J by 8 bases, with 12 bases between the two germline ends. The length of the CDR3 is 12 residues. Germline CDR1 LNHNV, CDR2 YYDKDF (reference sequence). The CDR3 reads CATATGAEKLFF. The CDR3 nucleotides read TGTGCCACCGCGACAGGCGCCGAAAAACTGTTTTTT.

In regard to this clonotype: One end of the junction does not line up with germline, which may come from a read error. The V gene is TRBV19, the J gene TRBJ1-5, with TRBD1 as a possible D gene (6 bases). The CDR3 extends over 11 amino acids. Germline values: CDR1 LNHDA, CDR2 SQIVND (reference sequence). The CDR3 nucleotides are TGTGCCAGTAGTGTAGGGGGGCCCCGGCATTTT. Translating gives CASSVGGPRHF. The whole variable domain, remainder taken from reference TRBV19 and TRBJ1-5, is DGGITQSPKYLFRKEGQNVTLSCEQNLNHDAMYWYRQDPGQGLRLIYYSQIVNDFQKGDIAEGYSVSREKKESFPLTVTSAQKNPTAFYLCASSVGGPRHFGDGTRLSIL.

The rearrangement links TRBV5-1 to TRBJ1-1, with D maybe TRBD1 (6 bases). Germline V lookup: CDR1 SGHRS, CDR2 YFSETQ. CDR3 length: 14 amino acids. V lost 7 bases and J 8 bases, leaving 21 bases between the germline ends. The CDR3 DNA is TGCGCCAGCGGTCTTATCGTGGCAGGGGCGGAAGCTTTCTTT. Translated: CASGLIVAGAEAFF.

The chain recombines TRBV7-6 with TRBJ1-1; D is uncertain. V dropped 5 bases and J dropped 4 bases, with 11 bases sitting between them. There are 13 residues in the CDR3. Germline CDR1 is SGHVS and CDR2 is FNYEAQ. CDR3 nucleotides: TGTGCCAGCAGCCAAGTAAAGATCACTGAAGCTTTCTTT. Its translation is CASSQVKITEAFF.

In this sample, this clonotype turned up a few times. The gene calls are TRBV5-1 and TRBJ1-5; D is uncertain. V was pared by 0 bases and J by 5 bases, with 15 bases between. The CDR3 length is 16 residues. CDR1 is SGHRS, CDR2 YFSETQ, per germline. CDR3 sequence reads: CASSLGIGEPYQPQHF. Written as DNA, the CDR3 is TGCGCCAGCAGCTTGGGTATCGGTGAGCCTTATCAGCCCCAGCATTTT.

This clonotype was counted many times. The V gene is TRBV15, the J gene TRBJ2-7, with D tentatively TRBD1 (7 bases). The CDR3 has 15 residues. Trimming stripped 1 base from V and 1 base from J, with 11 bases between. Germline-derived CDR1 and CDR2 are LNHNV and YYDKDF (reference sequence). CDR3 loop: CATSRVRGASYEQYF. The CDR3 DNA reads as TGTGCCACCAGCAGAGTCAGGGGGGCTTCCTACGAGCAGTACTTC.

This clonotype was seen more than once but under ten times. The gene calls are TRBV29-1 and TRBJ2-7, with 7 bases lining up with TRBD1. CDR1 is SQVTM, CDR2 ANQGSEA, per germline. This CDR3 spans 13 amino acids. Unmatched junction bases numbered 3, after V lost 4 bases and J lost 0 bases. The CDR3 region is CSVAGQVSYEQYF. The CDR3, as DNA: TGCAGCGTTGCTGGACAGGTCTCCTACGAGCAGTACTTC.

Comment on this clonotype: This may come from a read error, since a much larger clone is one base off. This rearrangement joins TRBV11-2 to TRBJ2-2, with 8 bases that match TRBD1. The CDR3 contains 14 residues. CDR1 and CDR2 (germline): SGHAT, FQNNGV. With V trimmed by 1 base and J by 8 bases, 3 bases remained unmatched. For the CDR3, the DNA is TGTGCCAGCAGCTTAGTGGACAGGGAAGGGGAGCTGTTTTTT. It codes for CASSLVDREGELFF.

The rearrangement uses TRBV24-1 and TRBJ2-5, with D tentatively TRBD2 (6 bases). Germline V lookup: CDR1 KGHDR, CDR2 SFDVKD. V was clipped by 11 bases and J by 8 bases, with 20 bases between them. The CDR3 extends over 13 amino acids. The CDR3 is CASRPGPGSTQYF. The CDR3 region has the DNA TGTGCCAGCAGACCCGGGCCCGGGAGCACCCAGTACTTC.

The rearrangement links TRBV4-3 to TRBJ1-3, with no clear D. V lost 0 bases to trimming and J lost 0 bases, with 12 bases between them. Germline CDR1 LGHNA, CDR2 YSLEER. CDR3 size: 17 residues. The CDR3: CASSQDFTVLSGNTIYF. CDR3 nucleotides: TGCGCCAGCAGCCAAGATTTCACAGTACTCTCTGGAAACACCATATATTTT.

This clonotype showed up just a few times. The rearrangement links TRBV7-9 to TRBJ2-7; D gene unclear. The CDR3 length is 13 residues. Trimming shortened V by 5 bases and J by 6 bases, and 14 bases separated the two germline ends. Germline CDR1 reads SEHNR; CDR2 reads FQNEAQ (reference sequence). The CDR3 DNA sequence: TGTGCCAGCAGCCAAGATGAAAGGTTCGAGCAGTACTTC. It is translated as CASSQDERFEQYF.